The source of this T cell receptor beta chain is a study of cytomegalovirus exposure and HLA in healthy donors. PCR was performed using 60 Vbeta and 13 Jbeta primers. Clones were read by immunoSEQ multiplex PCR, and TCRdb kept only the in-frame ones, dropping some. The sample holds about 95,000 clones; around 82% are singletons and the top ten take around 3.7%. There are a few counts of this clone. The clonotype comes from a man aged 30 to 45 in good health and CMV-seropositive. The sample taken for sequencing was PBMCs.

CDR3 in DNA: TGTGCCTCACAAGGCGGGGCCTGGAGCACAGATACGCAGTATTTT. The encoded protein is CASQGGAWSTDTQYF. The rearrangement joins TRBV10-3 to TRBJ2-3; a weak D match, TRBD2 (6 bases). This CDR3 contains 15 residues. From germline, CDR1 is ENHRY and CDR2 SYGVKD. Trimming shortened V by 11 bases and J by 0 bases, and 18 bases separated the two germline ends.